These T cell receptor beta chains were read from a single sample in a study of blood T cell repertoires in COVID-19. Only in-frame clones appear in the TCRdb table, and some are missing; sequencing was by immunoSEQ multiplex PCR. The table shows 250,000 to 300,000 clones, with approximately 90% occurring only once. The sequencing input was PBMCs or T cells enriched from blood (not recorded which). The receptors were gathered from a woman aged 35 to 49 with acute COVID-19. Both conserved end residues are part of each CDR3. D genes are given only for firm matches. Expanded clones get a size class; other rows say once, few or many, or leave the size out.

TRBD1	TRBJ1-4	.	TRBV2	TGTGCCAGTTCCGGGACAGCCAATGAAAAACTGTTTTTT	CASSGTANEKLFF
TRBD1	TRBJ2-7	.	TRBV2	TGTGCCAGCAGAGGACAGGGGATCTCCTACGAGCAGTACTTC	CASRGQGISYEQYF
TRBD1	TRBJ1-1	.	TRBV11-3	TGTGCCAGCAGCAACCCCCAGGGGGCAGGGACTGAAGCTTTCTTT	CASSNPQGAGTEAFF
TRBD1	TRBJ2-4	once	TRBV7-8	TGTGCCAGCAGCTTAAGCAGGGGGATTTGGGGCAAAAACATTCAGTACTTC	CASSLSRGIWGKNIQYF
TRBD1	TRBJ2-7	.	TRBV4-1	TGCGCCAGCACCCTAGGACAGGGGTCCTACGAGCAGTACTTC	CASTLGQGSYEQYF
.	TRBJ2-1	.	TRBV2	TGTGCCAGCAGTAAAGACAGGTACAATGAGCAGTTCTTC	CASSKDRYNEQFF
TRBD2	TRBJ2-3	.	TRBV7-2	TGTGCCAGCAGCCGTCTAGCGGGAGGGCCAGATACGCAGTATTTT	CASSRLAGGPDTQYF
.	TRBJ2-4	.	TRBV27	TGTGCCAGCAGTTTAACCGGGACAGCGGGAAACATTCAGTACTTC	CASSLTGTAGNIQYF
TRBD1	TRBJ2-7	.	TRBV2	TGTGCCAGCGCCGACAGGGGCGTTGGCTACGAGCAGTACTTC	CASADRGVGYEQYF
.	TRBJ1-1	.	TRBV28	TGTGCCAGCAGTGGGCAGGGGAGCTGGAACACTGAAGCTTTCTTT	CASSGQGSWNTEAFF
TRBD1	TRBJ1-1	.	TRBV19	TGTGCCAGTAGTAACACAGGGGGCGGGACTGAAGCTTTCTTT	CASSNTGGGTEAFF
.	TRBJ2-1	.	TRBV7-9	TGTGCCAGCAGCCACACTCAGGCGTCTTACAATGAGCAGTTCTTC	CASSHTQASYNEQFF
TRBD1	TRBJ1-5	.	TRBV7-9	TGTGCCAGCAGCCCCGGGACAGGCCTTAACAATCAGCCCCAGCATTTT	CASSPGTGLNNQPQHF
TRBD2	TRBJ2-2	.	TRBV14	TGTGCCAGCAGCCAGACCCTCGCGGGGGAGCTGAACACCGGGGAGCTGTTTTTT	CASSQTLAGELNTGELFF
.	TRBJ1-5	.	TRBV2	TGTGCCAGCAGGGAAGGGACAACTCAGCCCCAGCATTTT	CASREGTTQPQHF
.	TRBJ2-6	.	TRBV5-5	TGTGCCAGCAGCTTGGATGCAGGGACTGGGGCCAACGTCCTGACTTTC	CASSLDAGTGANVLTF
.	TRBJ1-1	.	TRBV6-5	TGTGCCAGCAGTTACGGACAGAACACTGAAGCTTTCTTT	CASSYGQNTEAFF
.	TRBJ2-5	.	TRBV19	TGTGCCAGTAGTGTCCAGCGGGCGTACCAAGAGACCCAGTACTTC	CASSVQRAYQETQYF
TRBD2	TRBJ2-1	.	TRBV25-1	TGTGCCAGCAGTACCCAGGAGGCGGGGGATAATGAGCAGTTCTTC	CASSTQEAGDNEQFF
.	TRBJ2-6	once	TRBV10-3	TGTGCCGTGGGACTTATCCTCGCTGGGGCCAACGTCCTGACTTTC	CAVGLILAGANVLTF
.	TRBJ2-5	.	TRBV23-1	TGCGCCAGCAGTCATACCCTGAGAGGAATGAGAGAGACCCAGTACTTC	CASSHTLRGMRETQYF
.	TRBJ2-1	.	TRBV19	TGTGCCAGTAGTATGTCCATCTACAATGAGCAGTTCTTC	CASSMSIYNEQFF
.	TRBJ1-2	.	TRBV7-9	TGTGCCAGCAGCTTAAGAAGGGACACCAACTATGGCTACACCTTC	CASSLRRDTNYGYTF
TRBD1	TRBJ1-2	.	TRBV5-8	TGTGCCAGCAGCGTCTACAGGACAGGGGGGAATGGCTACACCTTC	CASSVYRTGGNGYTF
.	TRBJ1-2	.	TRBV2	TGTGCCAGCAGTGTCGAGGACTCCAGACGCTACACCTTC	CASSVEDSRRYTF
.	TRBJ2-1	.	TRBV30	TGTGCCTGGAGTATCCAGGGGATAGTGGATGAGCAGTTCTTC	CAWSIQGIVDEQFF
.	TRBJ2-5	few	TRBV18	TGTGCCAGCTCACCACTCAGCCAAGAGACCCAGTACTTC	CASSPLSQETQYF
TRBD2	TRBJ2-5	.	TRBV6-1	TGTGCCAGCAGTGCTGCTCCGACTAGCGGCCAAGAGACCCAGTACTTC	CASSAAPTSGQETQYF
TRBD1	TRBJ1-1	.	TRBV27	TGTGCCAGCAGTCCCGACAGGGTAACGACTGAAGCTTTCTTT	CASSPDRVTTEAFF
TRBD2	TRBJ2-1	.	TRBV18	TGTGCCAGCTCACCACGCCGGCGGGAGGAAAATGAGCAGTTCTTC	CASSPRRREENEQFF
TRBD2	TRBJ2-1	.	TRBV19	TGTGCCAGTAGGGGACTAGCGGGTCTGTACAATGAGCAGTTCTTC	CASRGLAGLYNEQFF
.	TRBJ2-1	.	TRBV6-1	TGTGCCAGCAGTGAGCTAGCAGCCCGCGATGAGCAGTTCTTC	CASSELAARDEQFF
.	TRBJ2-2	once	TRBV6-5	TGTGCCAGCAGTTACAAACCGAGTGGCACCGGGGAGCTGTTTTTT	CASSYKPSGTGELFF
TRBD1	TRBJ1-2	.	TRBV7-2	TGTGCCAGCAGCTCCCCGGGACAGGGAAGTGGCTACACCTTC	CASSSPGQGSGYTF
TRBD1	TRBJ1-5	.	TRBV30	TGTGCCTGGAGTGTCCCGGACAGGGGGCCCCCACGGCCCCAGCATTTT	CAWSVPDRGPPRPQHF
.	TRBJ2-7	once	TRBV5-1	TGCGCCAGCAGCTCACGGGCGGGAAGCTACGAGCAGTACTTC	CASSSRAGSYEQYF
.	TRBJ1-1	.	TRBV2	TGTGCCAGCAGTGAGTACAGGCCCGGGGAAGCTTTCTTT	CASSEYRPGEAFF
TRBD1	TRBJ1-2	.	TRBV7-9	TGTGCCAGCAGCACGACAGGGAAGATTGATGGCTACACCTTC	CASSTTGKIDGYTF
.	TRBJ1-5	few	TRBV7-2	TGTGCCAGCAGCTTATGGGCGGGAGATCAGCCCCAGCATTTT	CASSLWAGDQPQHF
.	TRBJ1-1	.	TRBV7-2	TGTGCCAGCAGCCCAGAGGGGAGGGGGATCACTGAAGCTTTCTTT	CASSPEGRGITEAFF
TRBD1	TRBJ1-1	.	TRBV19	TGTGCCAGTAGTTGGTCGACAGGGGAAGCTTTCTTT	CASSWSTGEAFF
.	TRBJ2-3	.	TRBV3-1/TRBV3-2	TGTGCCAGCAGCCAAGATCGGGGAAGGGCAGGGGCAGATACGCAGTATTTT	CASSQDRGRAGADTQYF
.	TRBJ2-7	.	TRBV6-5	TGTGCCAGCAGTCCCCGTCTTGGGCCCTCCTACGAGCAGTACTTC	CASSPRLGPSYEQYF
.	TRBJ1-1	once	TRBV28	TGTGCCAGCAGCTCCCAACGAGACACTGAAGCTTTCTTT	CASSSQRDTEAFF
.	TRBJ2-4	.	TRBV28	TGTGCCAGCTGCCCAGTGAGGCCCCAAAACATTCAGTACTTC	CASCPVRPQNIQYF
.	TRBJ1-5	.	TRBV5-8	TGTGCCAGCAGCTTTAGTATGAATCAGCCCCAGCATTTT	CASSFSMNQPQHF
.	TRBJ1-3	.	TRBV7-6	TGTGCCAGCAGCTCGGGAGGTCGGGACACCATATATTTT	CASSSGGRDTIYF
.	TRBJ2-3	.	TRBV5-5	TGTGCCAGCAGCACTGTTTTGACAGCAACATCCACAGATACGCAGTATTTT	CASSTVLTATSTDTQYF
.	TRBJ2-7	.	TRBV28	TGTGCCAGCAGTTTCGGGATTTCCTACGAGCAGTACTTC	CASSFGISYEQYF
TRBD1	TRBJ1-3	few	TRBV7-8	TGTGCCAGCAGCCAGTGGACGGGACAGACCTCTGGAAACACCATATATTTT	CASSQWTGQTSGNTIYF
.	TRBJ1-6	.	TRBV6-5	TGTGCCAGCAGTTACGTTCAGGGCGGTTCACCCCTCCACTTT	CASSYVQGGSPLHF
.	TRBJ1-5	.	TRBV27	TGTGCCAGCAGGGGATCGGGGAAAAATCAGCCCCAGCATTTT	CASRGSGKNQPQHF
TRBD1	TRBJ2-7	.	TRBV28	TGTGCCAGCAGTACACCAGGGGGCGCATCTTTCGAGCAGTACTTC	CASSTPGGASFEQYF
.	TRBJ1-3	.	TRBV19	TGTGCCAGTAGTCTCTGGCAGAGGAGCTCTGGAAACACCATATATTTT	CASSLWQRSSGNTIYF
.	TRBJ2-7	.	TRBV19	TGTGCCAGTAGTATTGTCGGGGTTCGTGAGAAGCAGTACTTC	CASSIVGVREKQYF
.	TRBJ2-5	.	TRBV7-2	TGTGCCAGCAGCTTAAGGGGGGGCCGAGAGACCCAGTACTTC	CASSLRGGRETQYF
TRBD2	TRBJ2-3	.	TRBV7-9	TGTGCCAGCAGCTGGACTAGCGGGAGTACAGATACGCAGTATTTT	CASSWTSGSTDTQYF